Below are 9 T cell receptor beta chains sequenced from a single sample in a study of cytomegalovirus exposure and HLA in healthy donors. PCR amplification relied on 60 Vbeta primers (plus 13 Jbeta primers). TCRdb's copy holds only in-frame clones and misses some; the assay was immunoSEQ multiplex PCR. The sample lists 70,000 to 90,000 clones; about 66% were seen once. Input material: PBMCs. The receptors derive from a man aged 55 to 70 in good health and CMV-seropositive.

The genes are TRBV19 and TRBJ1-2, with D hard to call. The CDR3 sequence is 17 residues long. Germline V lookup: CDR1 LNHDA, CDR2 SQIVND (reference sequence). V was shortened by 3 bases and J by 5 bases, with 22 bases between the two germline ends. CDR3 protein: CASSIDVAQPAGYGYTF. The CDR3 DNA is TGTGCCAGTAGTATTGATGTTGCACAGCCTGCGGGATATGGCTACACCTTC.

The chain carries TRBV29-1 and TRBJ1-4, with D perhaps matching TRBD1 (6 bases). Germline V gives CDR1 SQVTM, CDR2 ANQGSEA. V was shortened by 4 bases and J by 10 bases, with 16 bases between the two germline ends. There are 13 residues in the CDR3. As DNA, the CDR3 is TGCAGCGTTGGAACAGGGTCGTCAGGAAAACTGTTTTTT. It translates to CSVGTGSSGKLFF.

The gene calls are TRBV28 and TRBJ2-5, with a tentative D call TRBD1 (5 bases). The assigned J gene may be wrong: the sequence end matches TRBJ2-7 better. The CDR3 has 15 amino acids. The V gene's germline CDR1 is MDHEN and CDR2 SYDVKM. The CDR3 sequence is CASSPLSQGSYEQYF. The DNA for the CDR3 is TGTGCCAGCAGTCCCCTTTCCCAGGGCTCCTACGAGCAGTACTTC.

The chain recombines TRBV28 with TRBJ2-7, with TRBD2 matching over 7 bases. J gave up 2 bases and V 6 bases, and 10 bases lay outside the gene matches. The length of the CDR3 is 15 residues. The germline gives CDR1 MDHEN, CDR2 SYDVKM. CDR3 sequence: CASRTLAPAAYEQYF. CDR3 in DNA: TGTGCCAGCAGGACACTAGCGCCCGCCGCCTACGAGCAGTACTTC.

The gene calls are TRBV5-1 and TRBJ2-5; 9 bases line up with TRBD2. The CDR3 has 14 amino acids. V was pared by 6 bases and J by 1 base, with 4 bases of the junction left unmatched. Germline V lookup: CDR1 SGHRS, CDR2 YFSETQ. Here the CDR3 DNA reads TGCGCCAGCAAGACTAGCGGAATCCAAGAGACCCAGTACTTC. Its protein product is CASKTSGIQETQYF.

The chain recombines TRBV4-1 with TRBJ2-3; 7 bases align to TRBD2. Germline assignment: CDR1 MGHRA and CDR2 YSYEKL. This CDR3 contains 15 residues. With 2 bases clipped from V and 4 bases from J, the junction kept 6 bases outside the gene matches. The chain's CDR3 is CASSQSRGSADTQYF. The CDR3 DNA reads TGCGCCAGCAGCCAAAGTCGCGGGAGTGCAGATACGCAGTATTTT.

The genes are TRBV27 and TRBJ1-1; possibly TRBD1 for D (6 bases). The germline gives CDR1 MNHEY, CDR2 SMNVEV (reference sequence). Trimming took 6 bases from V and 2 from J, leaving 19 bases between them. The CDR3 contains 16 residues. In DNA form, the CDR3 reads TGTGCCAGCAGACCTATGGGGGCTCCTCCCAACACTGAAGCTTTCTTT. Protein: CASRPMGAPPNTEAFF.

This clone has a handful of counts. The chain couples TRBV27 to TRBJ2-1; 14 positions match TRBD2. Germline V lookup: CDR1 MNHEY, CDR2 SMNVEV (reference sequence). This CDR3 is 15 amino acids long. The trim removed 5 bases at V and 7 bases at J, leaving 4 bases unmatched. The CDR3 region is CASSPGTSGSNEQFF. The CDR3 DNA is TGTGCCAGCAGTCCGGGGACTAGCGGGAGTAATGAGCAGTTCTTC.

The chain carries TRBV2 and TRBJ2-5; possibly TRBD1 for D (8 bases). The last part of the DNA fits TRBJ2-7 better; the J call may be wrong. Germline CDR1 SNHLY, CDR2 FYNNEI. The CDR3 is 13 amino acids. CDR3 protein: CATQGGLAYEQYF. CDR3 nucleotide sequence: TGTGCCACACAGGGGGGGCTCGCCTACGAGCAGTACTTC.